This T cell receptor beta chain was sequenced in a study of blood T cell repertoires in COVID-19. Background on the study: Donors in the United States, Italy and Spain gave samples during acute or convalescent COVID-19. From T cells, B-cell-depleted T cells, or PBMCs came the material, which was cDNA or gDNA.

Per the study methods: Cell counts per sample came from amplifying reference gene primers. The data were produced by immunoSEQ multiplex PCR, yet TCRdb's version contains in-frame clones alone and is incomplete. V and J calls and clone size are those listed in that table; D and trimming were worked out from the DNA. The table records over 110,000 clones, about 79% of them present only once. The CDR3 extends over 14 amino acids. The V end lost 10 bases, the J end lost 5 bases, and 21 bases lay between the germline ends. Germline V CDR1 and CDR2: SGHAT, FQNNGV. This TCR derives from a man aged 60 to 69 with active or convalescent COVID-19. Sequenced: peripheral blood. J is TRBJ2-7 and V is TRBV11-2; D is undetermined. The chain's CDR3 is CATSSRQAFHEQYV. In DNA, the CDR3 is TGTGCCACCTCCTCCCGGCAGGCTTTCCACGAGCAGTACGTC.